Included here is one T cell receptor beta chain sequence, with context. Method: immunoSEQ multiplex PCR; TCRdb's copy keeps in-frame clones and lacks some. The sample consists of approximately 1,000,000 clones, about 80% of them appearing once. The CDR3 has 16 residues. Germline lookup yields CDR1 SGHRS and CDR2 YFSETQ. Trimming cost V 5 bases and J 3 bases; bases outside gene matches: 10. This entry belongs to a study of shared clonotypes between healthy human individuals. Healthy HIV-negative adults without recent acute infections or vaccinations served as donors. The sequenced sample consisted of memory CD4+ T cells from PBMCs. The sample's subset: CD45RA-negative fraction. J is TRBJ2-3 and V is TRBV5-1, with 9 bases matching TRBD2. The clonotype originates from a man aged 18 to 30 in good health. Some clones in this sample may be carry-over from other donors' samples. CDR3 residues: CASRPEAGGPTDTQYF. The CDR3 nucleotides are TGCGCCAGCAGGCCCGAGGCGGGAGGGCCTACAGATACGCAGTATTTT.